Sequencing of this T cell receptor (beta chain) was carried out in a study of CD8 T cells in ankylosing spondylitis. Overall study findings and caveats: Clones that were linked to disease were CD8+ and were relatively rare in peripheral blood. Reportedly, matched ankylosing spondylitis synovial fluid was significantly enriched for disease-linked clones.

The trim removed 5 bases at V and 2 bases at J, leaving 10 bases unmatched. The CDR3 loop spans 16 amino acids. This clonotype was counted only a few times. As yet, its antigen is unknown. Quantitative 5'-RACE with molecular barcodes generated TCR beta libraries. MiXCR, run by TCRdb on the 5' RACE reads, gives a single entry per CDR3 protein. The sample yields 200,000 to 250,000 distinct CDR3 sequences, roughly 32% seen once. The TCR originated in a male donor with ankylosing spondylitis or in good health (not recorded which). The V call is TRBV12-3 or TRBV12-4, the J call TRBJ2-3; 7 bases map to TRBD1. The sample taken for sequencing was blood, either unsorted or a sorted T cell fraction (not recorded which). CDR3 protein: CASSPYATGDTDTQYF. The CDR3 DNA sequence: TGTGCCAGCAGTCCGTACGCTACAGGGGACACAGATACGCAGTATTTT.